This T cell receptor beta chain was identified during a study of blood T cell repertoires in COVID-19. Whole-study context: The cDNA or gDNA used as material had been derived from T cells, B-cell-depleted T cells, or PBMCs.

The CDR3 length is 13 residues. Trimming pared 4 bases from V and 2 bases from J, leaving 8 bases between. Per the germline V gene, CDR1 is SGHRS and CDR2 is YFSETQ. Individuals drawn from approximately 26 US areas were about 18 to 100 years old. Cohorts were assigned according to the clinical history that participants reported. This clone occurred once. In the authors' workflow: The assay estimated nucleated cells by amplifying reference gene primers. Only in-frame clones appear in the TCRdb table, and some are missing; sequencing was by immunoSEQ multiplex PCR. V, J and clone size derive from that table, while D and trimming were established from the DNA sequence. This sample has about 300,000 clones, with roughly 86% found just once.

The J gene is TRBJ2-3, the V gene TRBV5-1, with D perhaps matching TRBD1 (6 bases). The clonotype was recovered from a woman in her forties or fifties who had been exposed to COVID-19. Input material: PBMCs or T cells enriched from blood (not recorded which). The CDR3 spells CASSPGVTDTQYF. CDR3 in DNA: TGCGCCAGCAGCCCAGGGGTCACAGATACGCAGTATTTT.